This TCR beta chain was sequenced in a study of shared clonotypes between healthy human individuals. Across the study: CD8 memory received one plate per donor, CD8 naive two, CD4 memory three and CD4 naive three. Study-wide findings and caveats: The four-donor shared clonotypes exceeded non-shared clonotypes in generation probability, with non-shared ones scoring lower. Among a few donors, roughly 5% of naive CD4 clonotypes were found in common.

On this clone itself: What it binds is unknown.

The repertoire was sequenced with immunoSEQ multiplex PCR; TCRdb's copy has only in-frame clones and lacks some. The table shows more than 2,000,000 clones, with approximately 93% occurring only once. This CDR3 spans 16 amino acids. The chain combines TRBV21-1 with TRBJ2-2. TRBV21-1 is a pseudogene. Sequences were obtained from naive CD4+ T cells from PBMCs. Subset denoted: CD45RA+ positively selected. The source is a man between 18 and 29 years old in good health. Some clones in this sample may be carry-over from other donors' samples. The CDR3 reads CASRSEGRANTGELFF. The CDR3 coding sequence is TGTGCCAGCCGCTCCGAGGGACGGGCGAACACCGGGGAGCTGTTTTTT.